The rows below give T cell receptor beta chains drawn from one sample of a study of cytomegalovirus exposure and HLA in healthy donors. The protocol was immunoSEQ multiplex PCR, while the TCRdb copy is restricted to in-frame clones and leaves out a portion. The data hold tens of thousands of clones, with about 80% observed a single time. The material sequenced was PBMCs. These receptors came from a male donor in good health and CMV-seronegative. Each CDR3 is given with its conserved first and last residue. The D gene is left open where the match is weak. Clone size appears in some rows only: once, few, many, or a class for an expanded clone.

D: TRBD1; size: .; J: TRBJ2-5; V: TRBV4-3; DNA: TGCGCCAGCAGCCAACTCGTCGGGGACAGGGGCTTAGAGACCCAGTACTTC; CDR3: CASSQLVGDRGLETQYF
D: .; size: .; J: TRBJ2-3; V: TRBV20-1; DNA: TGCAGTTGCGGGAGCACAGATACGCAGTATTTT; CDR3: CSCGSTDTQYF
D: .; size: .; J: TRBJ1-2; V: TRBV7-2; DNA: TGTGCCAGCAGCCCCTTTTCTGGCAGGGCACTCTATGGCTACACCTTC; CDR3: CASSPFSGRALYGYTF
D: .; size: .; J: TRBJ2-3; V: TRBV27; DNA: TGTGCCAGCAGTTTATACGGGTTGTCCACAGATACGCAGTATTTT; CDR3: CASSLYGLSTDTQYF
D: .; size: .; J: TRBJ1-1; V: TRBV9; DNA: TGTGCCAGCAGCCTACAGGGAGGGGGGTGGAACACTGAAGCTTTCTTT; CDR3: CASSLQGGGWNTEAFF
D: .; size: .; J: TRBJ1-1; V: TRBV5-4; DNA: TGTGCCAGCAGAATGGACAACCTGAACACTGAAGCTTTCTTT; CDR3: CASRMDNLNTEAFF
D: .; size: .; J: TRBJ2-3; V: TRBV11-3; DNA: TGTGCCAGCAGCAGCCGACAGGTGGGAGATACGCAGTATTTT; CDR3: CASSSRQVGDTQYF
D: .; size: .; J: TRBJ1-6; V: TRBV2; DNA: TGTGCCAGCAGTGTGGCAGGGCGTTCACCCCTCCACTTT; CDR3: CASSVAGRSPLHF
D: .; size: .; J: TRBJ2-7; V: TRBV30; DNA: TGTGCCTGGAGTCCAGGGACCTACGAGCAGTACTTC; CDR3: CAWSPGTYEQYF
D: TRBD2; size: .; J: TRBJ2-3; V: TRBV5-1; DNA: TGCGCCAGCAGCTTGTTAAGGAGGCGGGAGGGCTCCACAGATACGCAGTATTTT; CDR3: CASSLLRRREGSTDTQYF
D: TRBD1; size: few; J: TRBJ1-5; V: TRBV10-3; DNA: TGTGCCATCGGAAGCGGACAGGGGAAGAATCAGCCCCAGCATTTT; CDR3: CAIGSGQGKNQPQHF
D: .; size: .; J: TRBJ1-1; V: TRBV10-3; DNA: TGTGCCATCATGGGGAGGGGGTCAGACACTGAAGCTTTCTTT; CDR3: CAIMGRGSDTEAFF
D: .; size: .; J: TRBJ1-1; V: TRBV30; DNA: TGTGCCTGGAGTCATCAGGGAGGAACTGAAGCTTTCTTT; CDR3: CAWSHQGGTEAFF
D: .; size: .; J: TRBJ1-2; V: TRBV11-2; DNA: TGTGCCAGCAGCTTAGATCCATTGAACTATGGCTACACCTTC; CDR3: CASSLDPLNYGYTF
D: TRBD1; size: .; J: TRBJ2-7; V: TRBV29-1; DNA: TGCAGCGTTCGGACAGGTCCTTCCTACGAGCAGTACTTC; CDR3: CSVRTGPSYEQYF
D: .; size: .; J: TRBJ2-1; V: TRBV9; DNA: TGTGCCAGCAGCTCACCCGGGGAGCGGATGACGGTAAGCTCCTACAATGAGCAGTTCTTC; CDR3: CASSSPGERMTVSSYNEQFF
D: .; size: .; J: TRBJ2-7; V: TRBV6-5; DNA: TGTGCCAGCAGTTACCCGACAGGTCTCCCTTCCTACGAGCAGTACTTC; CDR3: CASSYPTGLPSYEQYF
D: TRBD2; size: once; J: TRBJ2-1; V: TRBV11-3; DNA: TGTGCCAGCAGCTTAGTTACGGGAGGGCCCTCTGCTGAGCAGTTCTTC; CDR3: CASSLVTGGPSAEQFF
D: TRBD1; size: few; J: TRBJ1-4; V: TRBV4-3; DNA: TGCGCCAGCAGCCAAGAATTGGGACAGGGGAATGAAAAACTGTTTTTT; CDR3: CASSQELGQGNEKLFF
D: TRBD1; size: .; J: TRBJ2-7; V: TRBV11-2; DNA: TGTGCCAGCAGCTTACGATTAACAGGGGCAGTGTACGAGCAGTACTTC; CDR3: CASSLRLTGAVYEQYF
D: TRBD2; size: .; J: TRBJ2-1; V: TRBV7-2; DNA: TGTGCCAGCAGCTTAGTTAGCGGGCGCCGTGCCCTCAATGAGCAGTTCTTC; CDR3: CASSLVSGRRALNEQFF
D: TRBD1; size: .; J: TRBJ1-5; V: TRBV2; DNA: TGTGCCAGCAGTCAACAGGGGGCGGGTCAGCCCCAGCATTTT; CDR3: CASSQQGAGQPQHF
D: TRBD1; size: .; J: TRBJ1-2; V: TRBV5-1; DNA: TGCGCCAGCAGCTTGGATACGGGACAGGCCGTTCCCTATGGCTACACCTTC; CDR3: CASSLDTGQAVPYGYTF
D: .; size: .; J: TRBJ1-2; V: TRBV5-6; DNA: TGTGCCAGTACAGACGGGGAATGGCTTGGCTACACCTTC; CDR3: CASTDGEWLGYTF
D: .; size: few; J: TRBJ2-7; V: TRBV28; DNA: TGTGCCGGAAGTACCGGGACTTCCTACGAGCAGTACTTC; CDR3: CAGSTGTSYEQYF
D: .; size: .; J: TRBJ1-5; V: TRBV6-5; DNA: TGTGCCAGCAGCCCTCAGGAAAATCAGCCCCAGCATTTT; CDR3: CASSPQENQPQHF
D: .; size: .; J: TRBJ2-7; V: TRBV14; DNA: TGTGCCAGCAGCCCGATCCTAAGCTTAGGGGCCTACGAGCAGTACTTC; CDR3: CASSPILSLGAYEQYF
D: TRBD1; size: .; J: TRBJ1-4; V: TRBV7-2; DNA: TGTGCCAGCAGCAGCCGGGACAGGGGGCTTGTTAATGAAAAACTGTTTTTT; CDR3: CASSSRDRGLVNEKLFF
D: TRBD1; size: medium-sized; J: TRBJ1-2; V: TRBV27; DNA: TGTGCCAGCACCCCGTCGACAGGGTCCTATGGCTACACCTTC; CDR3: CASTPSTGSYGYTF
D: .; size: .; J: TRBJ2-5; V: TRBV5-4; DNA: TGTGCCAGCAGCTTGGCCCCTAGGGGGATGGAGGAGACCCAGTACTTC; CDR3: CASSLAPRGMEETQYF
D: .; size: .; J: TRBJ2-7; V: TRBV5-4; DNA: TGTGCCAGCAGCTCTACCCGGGGGGCGGAATCCTACGAGCAGTACTTC; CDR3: CASSSTRGAESYEQYF
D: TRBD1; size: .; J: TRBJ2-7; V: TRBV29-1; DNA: TGCAGCGTCGTCGGGACAGGGGTAGGTGAGCAGTACTTC; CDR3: CSVVGTGVGEQYF
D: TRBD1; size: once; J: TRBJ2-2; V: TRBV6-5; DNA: TGTGCCAGCAGTACGACAGGGGCCACCGGGGAGCTGTTTTTT; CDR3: CASSTTGATGELFF
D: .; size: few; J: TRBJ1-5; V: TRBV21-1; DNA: TGTGCCAGCAGCAACAGCCGATCTAGAAATAGCAATCAGCCCCAGCATTTT; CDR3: CASSNSRSRNSNQPQHF
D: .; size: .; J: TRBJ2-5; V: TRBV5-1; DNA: TGCGCCAGCAGCTTGCCGACAGAAGAGACCCAGTACTTC; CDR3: CASSLPTEETQYF
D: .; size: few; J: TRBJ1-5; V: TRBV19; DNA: TGTGCCAGTAGTTTCCAGGCCCATCAGCCCCAGCATTTT; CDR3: CASSFQAHQPQHF
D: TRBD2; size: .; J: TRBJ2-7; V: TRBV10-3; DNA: TGTGCCATCAGTGAAGGGACTAGCGGCTCCTACGAGCAGTACTTC; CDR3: CAISEGTSGSYEQYF
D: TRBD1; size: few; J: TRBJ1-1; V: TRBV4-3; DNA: TGCGCCAGCAGCCAACCGGGACAGGGCGCTGAAGCTTTCTTT; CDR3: CASSQPGQGAEAFF
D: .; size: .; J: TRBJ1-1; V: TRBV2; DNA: TGTGCCAGCAGGGGGAGGCGGAGGGACACTGAAGCTTTCTTT; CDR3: CASRGRRRDTEAFF
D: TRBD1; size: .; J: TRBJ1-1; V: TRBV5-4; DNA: TGTGCCAGCAGCACCCCGACAGGGGCATACACTGAAGCTTTCTTT; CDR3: CASSTPTGAYTEAFF
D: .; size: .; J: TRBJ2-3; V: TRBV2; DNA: TGTGCCAGCAGCCCGGTACCGGAGGGCGCAGATACGCAGTATTTT; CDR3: CASSPVPEGADTQYF